The clone carrying this T cell receptor (beta chain) was seen many times. TCRdb independently ran MiXCR on the 5' RACE reads; one entry per CDR3 protein. The sample lists about 570,000 distinct CDR3 sequences; 7.5% to 10% were seen once. This entry comes from a study of identical twins. V lost 1 base to trimming and J lost 6 bases; unmatched junction nucleotides: 8. The CDR3 is 17 residues long. Germline lookup yields CDR1 MNHEY and CDR2 SMNVEV (reference sequence). These data also formed part of another study, on yellow fever vaccine responses in identical twins. That source reports: Twins' T cell vaccine responses reportedly looked partly convergent, partly personalized.

J is TRBJ2-1 and V is TRBV27; 11 bases fit TRBD2. Sequences were obtained from PBMCs. The receptor was isolated from a woman between 18 and 29 years old in good health. The CDR3 DNA is TGTGCCAGCAGTTTATGGGGTAGCGGGAGGGTTAGCAATGAGCAGTTCTTC. Protein product: CASSLWGSGRVSNEQFF.